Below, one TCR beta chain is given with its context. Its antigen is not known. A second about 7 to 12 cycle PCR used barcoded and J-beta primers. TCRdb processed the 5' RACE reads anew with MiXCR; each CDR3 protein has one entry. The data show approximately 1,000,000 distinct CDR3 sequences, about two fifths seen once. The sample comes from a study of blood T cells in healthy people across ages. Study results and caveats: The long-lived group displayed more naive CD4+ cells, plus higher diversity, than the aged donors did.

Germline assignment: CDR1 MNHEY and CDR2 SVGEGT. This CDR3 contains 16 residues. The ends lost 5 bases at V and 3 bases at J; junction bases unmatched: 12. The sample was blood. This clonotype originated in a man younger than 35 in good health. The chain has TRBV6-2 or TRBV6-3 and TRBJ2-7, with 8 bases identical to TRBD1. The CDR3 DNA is TGTGCCAGCAGTGGCCAGAGGACAGGGTTTGACTACGAGCAGTACTTC. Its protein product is CASSGQRTGFDYEQYF.